These 13 T cell receptor beta chains originate from one sample sequenced in a study of T cells in Graves' hyperthyroidism and ophthalmopathy (dated by TCRdb to the late 2010s). The library was generated by multiplex PCR. This sample was sequenced with an Illumina HiSeq 2000. TCR beta CDR3 regions were amplified from RNA transcripts. The TCR CDR3 was subjected to a first round of RT-PCR using the HTBI primer set and the Qiagen OneStep RT-PCR kit. TCRdb itself trimmed the public reads at Q25 with fastp, ran MiXCR and retained productive beta chains. Each entry merges the rows of one CDR3 protein and shows their most common DNA and genes. This sample comprises some 300,000 distinct CDR3 sequences, approximately 15% of them detected only once. Jointly, the top ten make up approximately 7.9% of the sample. Sequenced input: blood. The source of these receptors is a woman between 35 and 50 years old with Graves' hyperthyroidism.

By its share, this clonotype is medium-sized. The chain recombines TRBV11-2 with TRBJ2-5; 9 bases are shared with TRBD1. CDR3 size: 13 residues. V lost 6 bases, J lost 2 bases, and 1 base stayed unmatched. CDR1 and CDR2 (germline): SGHAT, FQNNGV. The CDR3 DNA is TGTGCCAGCAGGGGGACAGGGCAAGAGACCCAGTACTTC. This codes for CASRGTGQETQYF.

The chain employs TRBV12-3 or TRBV12-4 and TRBJ2-7, with 8 bases lining up with TRBD2. The CDR3 has 14 amino acids. With V trimmed by 6 bases and J by 8 bases, 12 bases remained unmatched. CDR3 DNA sequence: TGTGCCAGCAGAGCAAGCGGGAGAACTTTTAAGCAGTACTTC. Its translation is CASRASGRTFKQYF.

This clonotype was picked up many times. The chain is built from TRBV19 and TRBJ1-1; D is perhaps TRBD1 (5 bases). This CDR3 region has 17 residues. The V end lost 2 bases, the J end lost 1 base, and 17 bases lay between the germline ends. Germline V lookup: CDR1 LNHDA, CDR2 SQIVND (reference sequence). The CDR3 here is CASSINPPPDRNTEAFF. The CDR3 bases are TGTGCCAGTAGTATAAATCCCCCCCCCGACAGGAACACTGAAGCTTTCTTT.

Many counts were recorded for this clonotype. The chain has TRBV27 and TRBJ1-1; 8 bases match TRBD1. There are 15 residues in the CDR3. Germline V gene data show CDR1 as MNHEY and CDR2 as SMNVEV (reference sequence). The junction had 7 bases not matched to a gene; V was cut back by 1 base and J by 6 bases. DNA for the CDR3: TGTGCCAGCAGTTTATTTAAACAGGGGGTACCTGAAGCTTTCTTT. It yields the protein CASSLFKQGVPEAFF.

Comment on this clonotype: The junction shows a germline mismatch at one end, possibly a read error. The chain couples TRBV5-1 to TRBJ2-7; TRBD2 aligns across 9 bases. CDR1 and CDR2 from the germline V gene are SGHRS and YFSETQ. The CDR3 totals 13 residues. DNA for the CDR3: TGTGCCAGCAGCATCGGGACTAGCTACGTGCAGTACTTC. It encodes CASSIGTSYVQYF.

V usage is TRBV6-2 or TRBV6-3 and J usage is TRBJ1-6; D unresolved. This CDR3 is built from 15 residues. V shed 6 bases and J shed 9 bases, with 18 bases lying between them. Germline CDR1 and CDR2: MNHEY and SVGEGT. CDR3 region: CASSPTGPLGSPLHF. CDR3 bases: TGTGCCAGCAGCCCCACGGGTCCTCTGGGTTCACCCCTCCACTTT.

Only a few counts were recorded for this clonotype. V usage is TRBV6-2 or TRBV6-3 and J usage is TRBJ2-2, with 9 positions matching TRBD2. Per germline, CDR1 MNHEY and CDR2 SVGEGT. The CDR3 spans 15 residues. V was clipped by 5 bases and J by 3 bases; unmatched bases: 4. The chain's CDR3 is CASSSGRQDTGELFF. The CDR3 nucleotides read TGTGCCAGCAGTAGCGGGAGGCAAGACACCGGGGAGCTGTTTTTT.

The chain is built from TRBV15 and TRBJ2-1; 10 bases agree with TRBD2. CDR1 is LNHNV, CDR2 YYDKDF, per germline (reference sequence). V trimming: 4 bases; J trimming: 1 base; junction bases outside the gene matches: 10. This CDR3 spans 18 amino acids. CDR3 in amino acids: CATSTSGTSAVSYNEQFF. For the CDR3, the DNA is TGTGCCACCAGCACCTCCGGGACTAGCGCCGTATCCTACAATGAGCAGTTCTTC. Complete variable domain (other parts from reference TRBV15 and TRBJ2-1): DAMVIQNPRYQVTQFGKPVTLSCSQTLNHNVMYWYQQKSSQAPKLLFHYYDKDFNNEADTPDNFQSRRPNTSFCFLDIRSPGLGDTAMYLCATSTSGTSAVSYNEQFFGPGTRLTVL.

This clonotype was seen repeatedly, ten times or more. The V call is TRBV12-3 or TRBV12-4, the J call TRBJ2-3, with a possible D match to TRBD1 (7 bases). The germline V and J ends were trimmed by 10 bases and 4 bases, with 18 bases remaining between them. The CDR3 has 14 residues. CDR3 region: CAISGGGSADTQYF. DNA for the CDR3: TGTGCCATCTCAGGAGGGGGCAGCGCAGATACGCAGTATTTT.

This clonotype was seen repeatedly, ten times or more. The chain is built from TRBV29-1 and TRBJ2-5; 12 bases are shared with TRBD2. The CDR3 contains 13 residues. V was clipped by 8 bases and J by 5 bases; unmatched bases: 6. The germline gives CDR1 SQVTM, CDR2 ANQGSEA. CDR3: CSKTSGSDETQYF. As DNA, the CDR3 is TGCAGCAAGACTAGCGGGAGTGACGAGACCCAGTACTTC.

This clonotype was found once. J is TRBJ2-5 and V is TRBV20-1; D is unclear. Germline V gene sequence: CDR1 DFQATT, CDR2 SNEGSKA (reference sequence). The V gene lost 6 bases and the J gene lost 4 bases, with 15 bases spanning the gap. CDR3 length equals 13 residues. CDR3 in amino acids: CSATQTDRETQYF. Here the CDR3 DNA reads TGCAGTGCAACCCAGACGGATCGAGAGACCCAGTACTTC.

This rearrangement joins TRBV27 to TRBJ2-1, with TRBD1 matching 7 bases. The V segment lost 6 bases and the J segment 1 base; nucleotides outside the gene matches: 21. This CDR3 is built from 20 residues. The germline V gene encodes CDR1 MNHEY and CDR2 SMNVEV (reference sequence). This CDR3 is CASRSSLRQGGRRSYNEQFF. DNA of the CDR3: TGTGCCAGCAGATCTTCATTGCGACAGGGTGGGCGTAGGTCCTACAATGAGCAGTTCTTC.

The V gene is TRBV2, the J gene TRBJ2-4; the D gene is possibly TRBD1 (6 bases). V was clipped by 5 bases and J by 5 bases, with 13 bases between them. Germline-derived CDR1 and CDR2 are SNHLY and FYNNEI. The CDR3 has 14 amino acids. The CDR3 DNA follows: TGTGCCAGCAGTACGACAGGATTCCAAAACATTCAGTACTTC. Protein: CASSTTGFQNIQYF.